This paragraph covers one T cell receptor (beta chain) sequence. No antigen is known for it. The data were obtained in a study of T cell repertoires in cytomegalovirus infection. Per the germline V gene, CDR1 is LNHDA and CDR2 is SQIVND (reference sequence). Trimming left V 8 bases short and J 2 bases short, with 13 bases between. The CDR3 extends over 14 amino acids. Each CDR3 protein is one row after TCRdb ran MiXCR on the reads. The sample has some 800,000 distinct CDR3 sequences; approximately 32% are singletons. Sequenced material: cultured CD8+ T cells from PBMCs, taken from culture after CMV antigen stimulation. The chain carries TRBV19 and TRBJ1-5, with a possible D match to TRBD1 (5 bases). This clonotype was sampled from a human donor in good health (CMV status not recorded). Some clones in this sample may be carry-over from other donors' samples. The CDR3 reads CASDEGFGNQPQHF. In nucleotides, the CDR3 is TGTGCCAGTGACGAGGGGTTTGGCAATCAGCCCCAGCATTTT.